A single sample gave rise to the 2 T cell receptor beta chains below, sequenced in a study of blood T cell repertoires in COVID-19. TCRdb keeps only in-frame clones here, not all; method: immunoSEQ multiplex PCR. The table includes about 160,000 clones, 70% to 90% detected once. The sequenced sample was peripheral blood. These receptors came from a woman between 45 and 60 years old with COVID-19, enrolled during active disease.

This chain connects TRBV4-1 to TRBJ2-3; D is possibly TRBD2 (5 bases). V lost 0 bases and J lost 4, with 8 bases in between. Looked up from germline, CDR1 is MGHRA and CDR2 is YSYEKL. The CDR3 has 14 amino acids. The CDR3 reads CASSQERVPDTQYF. CDR3 DNA sequence: TGCGCCAGCAGCCAAGAGCGGGTTCCAGATACGCAGTATTTT.

The rearrangement joins TRBV4-1 to TRBJ1-2, with unresolved D. Germline V gene lookup returns CDR1 MGHRA and CDR2 YSYEKL. The CDR3 spans 13 residues. With 3 bases removed from V and 0 bases from J, the gap between germline ends came to 5 bases. The CDR3 loop reads CASSQLANYGYTF. DNA for the CDR3: TGCGCCAGCAGCCAGTTAGCTAACTATGGCTACACCTTC.